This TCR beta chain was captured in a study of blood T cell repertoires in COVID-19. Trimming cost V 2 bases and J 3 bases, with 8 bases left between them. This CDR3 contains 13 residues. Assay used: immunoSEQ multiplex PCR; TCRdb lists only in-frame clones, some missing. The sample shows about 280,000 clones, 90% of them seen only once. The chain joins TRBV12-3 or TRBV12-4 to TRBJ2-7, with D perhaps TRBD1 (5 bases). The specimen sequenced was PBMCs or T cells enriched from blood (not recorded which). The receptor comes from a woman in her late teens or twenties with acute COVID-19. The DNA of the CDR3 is TGTGCCAGCAGTTTATACAGGTACTACGAGCAGTACTTC. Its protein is CASSLYRYYEQYF.